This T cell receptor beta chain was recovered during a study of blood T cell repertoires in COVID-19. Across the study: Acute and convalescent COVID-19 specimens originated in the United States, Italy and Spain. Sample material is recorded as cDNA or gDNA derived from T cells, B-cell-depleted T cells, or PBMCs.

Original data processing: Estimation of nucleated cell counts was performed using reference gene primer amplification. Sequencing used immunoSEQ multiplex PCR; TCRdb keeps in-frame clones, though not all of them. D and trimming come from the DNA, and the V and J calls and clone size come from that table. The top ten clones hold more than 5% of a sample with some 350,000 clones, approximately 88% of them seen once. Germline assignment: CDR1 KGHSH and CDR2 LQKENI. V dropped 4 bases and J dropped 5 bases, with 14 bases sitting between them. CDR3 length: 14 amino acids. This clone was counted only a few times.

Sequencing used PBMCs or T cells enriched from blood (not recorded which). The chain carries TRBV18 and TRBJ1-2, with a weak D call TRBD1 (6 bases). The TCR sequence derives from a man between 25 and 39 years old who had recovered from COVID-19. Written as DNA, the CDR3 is TGTGCCAGCTCACAAACAGGGCGGTCGTATGGCTACACCTTC. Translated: CASSQTGRSYGYTF.